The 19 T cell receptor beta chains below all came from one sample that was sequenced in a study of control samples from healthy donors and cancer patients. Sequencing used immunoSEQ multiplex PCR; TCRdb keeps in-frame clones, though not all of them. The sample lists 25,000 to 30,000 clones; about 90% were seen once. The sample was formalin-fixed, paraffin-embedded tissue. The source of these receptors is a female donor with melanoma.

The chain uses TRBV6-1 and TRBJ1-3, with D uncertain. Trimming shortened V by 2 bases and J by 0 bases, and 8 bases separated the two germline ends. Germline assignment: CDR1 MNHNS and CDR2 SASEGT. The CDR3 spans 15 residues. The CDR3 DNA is TGTGCCAGCAGTGAAATGGGGTTCTCTGGAAACACCATATATTTT. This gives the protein CASSEMGFSGNTIYF.

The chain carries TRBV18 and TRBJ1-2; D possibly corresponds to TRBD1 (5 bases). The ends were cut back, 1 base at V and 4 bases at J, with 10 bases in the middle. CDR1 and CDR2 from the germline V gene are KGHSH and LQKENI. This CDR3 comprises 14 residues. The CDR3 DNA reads TGTGCCAGCTCACCACTACAGGAGGGCTATGGCTACACCTTC. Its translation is CASSPLQEGYGYTF.

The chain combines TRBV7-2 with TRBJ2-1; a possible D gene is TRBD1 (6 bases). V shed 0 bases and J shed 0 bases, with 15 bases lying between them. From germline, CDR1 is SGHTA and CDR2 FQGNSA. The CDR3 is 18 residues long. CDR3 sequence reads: CASSLAGWGHTSYNEQFF. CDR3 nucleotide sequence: TGTGCCAGCAGCTTAGCGGGGTGGGGACACACCTCCTACAATGAGCAGTTCTTC.

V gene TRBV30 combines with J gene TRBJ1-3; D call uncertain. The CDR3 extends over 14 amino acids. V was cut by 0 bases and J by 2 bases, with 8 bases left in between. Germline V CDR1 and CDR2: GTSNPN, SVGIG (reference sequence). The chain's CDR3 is CAWSVLNAGNTIYF. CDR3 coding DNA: TGTGCCTGGAGTGTATTAAATGCTGGAAACACCATATATTTT.

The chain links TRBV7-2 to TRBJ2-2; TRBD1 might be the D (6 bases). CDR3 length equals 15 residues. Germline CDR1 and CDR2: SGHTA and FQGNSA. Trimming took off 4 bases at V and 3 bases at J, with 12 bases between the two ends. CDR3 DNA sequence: TGTGCCAGCAGCTCCGGCAGGGGTGACACCGGGGAGCTGTTTTTT. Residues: CASSSGRGDTGELFF.

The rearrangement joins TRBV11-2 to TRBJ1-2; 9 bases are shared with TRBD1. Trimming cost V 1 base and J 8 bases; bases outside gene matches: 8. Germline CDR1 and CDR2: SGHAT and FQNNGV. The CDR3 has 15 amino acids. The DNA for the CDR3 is TGTGCCAGCAGCTTAGGCATTACAGGGGGCGCCGGCTACACCTTC. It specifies CASSLGITGGAGYTF.

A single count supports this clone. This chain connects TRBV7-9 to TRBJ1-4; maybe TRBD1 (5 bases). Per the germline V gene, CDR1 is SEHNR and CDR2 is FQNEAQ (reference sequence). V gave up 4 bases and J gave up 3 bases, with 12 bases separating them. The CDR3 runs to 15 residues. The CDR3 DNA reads TGTGCCAGCAGCTCTCGACAGCGCTCTAATGAAAAACTGTTTTTT. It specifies CASSSRQRSNEKLFF.

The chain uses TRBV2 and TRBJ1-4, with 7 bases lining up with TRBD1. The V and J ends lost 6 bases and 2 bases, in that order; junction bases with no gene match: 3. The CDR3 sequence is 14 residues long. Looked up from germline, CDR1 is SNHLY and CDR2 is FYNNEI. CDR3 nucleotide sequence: TGTGCCAGCAGCTCGACAGGGACTAATGAAAAACTGTTTTTT. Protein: CASSSTGTNEKLFF.

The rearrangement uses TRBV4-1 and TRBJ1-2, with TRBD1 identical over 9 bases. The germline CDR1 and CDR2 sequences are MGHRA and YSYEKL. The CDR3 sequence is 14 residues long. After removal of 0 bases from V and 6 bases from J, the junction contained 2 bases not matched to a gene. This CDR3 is CASSQDNRGHGYTF. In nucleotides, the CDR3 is TGCGCCAGCAGCCAAGATAACAGGGGGCATGGCTACACCTTC.

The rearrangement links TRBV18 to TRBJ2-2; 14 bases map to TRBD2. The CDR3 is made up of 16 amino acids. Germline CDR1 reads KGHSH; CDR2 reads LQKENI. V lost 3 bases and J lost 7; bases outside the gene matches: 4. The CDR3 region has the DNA TGTGCCAGCTCACCGGGACTAGCGGGAGCGGACGGGGAGCTGTTTTTT. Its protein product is CASSPGLAGADGELFF.

The CDR3 DNA sequence: TGCGCCAGCACCCTTGGGAGTACGGTGACCCAGTACTTC. Translating it yields CASTLGSTVTQYF. The chain has TRBV5-1 and TRBJ2-5, with D possibly TRBD2 on 5 matching bases. Germline values: CDR1 SGHRS, CDR2 YFSETQ. The germline V and J ends were trimmed by 6 bases and 7 bases, with 16 bases remaining between them. The CDR3 totals 13 residues.

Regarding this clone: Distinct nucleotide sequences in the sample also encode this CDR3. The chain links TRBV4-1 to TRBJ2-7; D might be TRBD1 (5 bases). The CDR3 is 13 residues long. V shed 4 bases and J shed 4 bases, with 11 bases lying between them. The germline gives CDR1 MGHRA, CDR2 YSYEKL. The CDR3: CASSLTDRYEQYF. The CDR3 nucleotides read TGCGCCAGCAGCCTCACAGACAGATACGAGCAGTACTTC.

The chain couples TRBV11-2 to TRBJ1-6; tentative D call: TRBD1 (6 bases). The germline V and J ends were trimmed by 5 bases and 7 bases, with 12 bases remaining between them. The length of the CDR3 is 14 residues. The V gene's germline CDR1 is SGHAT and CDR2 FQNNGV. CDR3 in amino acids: CASSPGTRNSPLHF. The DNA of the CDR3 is TGTGCCAGCAGCCCCGGGACAAGGAATTCACCCCTCCACTTT.

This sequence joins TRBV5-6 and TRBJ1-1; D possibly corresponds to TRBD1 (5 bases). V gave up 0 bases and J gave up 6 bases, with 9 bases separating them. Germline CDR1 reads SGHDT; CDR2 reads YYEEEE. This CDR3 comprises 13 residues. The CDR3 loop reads CASSLADTAEAFF. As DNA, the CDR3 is TGTGCCAGCAGCTTGGCGGACACTGCTGAAGCTTTCTTT.

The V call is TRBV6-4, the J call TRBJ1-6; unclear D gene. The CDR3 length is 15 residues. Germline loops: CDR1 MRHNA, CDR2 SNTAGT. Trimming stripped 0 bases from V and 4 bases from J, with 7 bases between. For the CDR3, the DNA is TGTGCCAGCAGTGACTCAAGTACTTATAATTCACCCCTCCACTTT. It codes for CASSDSSTYNSPLHF.

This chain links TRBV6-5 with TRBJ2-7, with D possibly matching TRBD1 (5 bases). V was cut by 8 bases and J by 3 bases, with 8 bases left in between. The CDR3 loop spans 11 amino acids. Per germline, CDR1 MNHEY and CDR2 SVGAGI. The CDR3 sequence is CASRQHYEQYF. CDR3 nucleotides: TGTGCCAGCCGACAGCACTACGAGCAGTACTTC.

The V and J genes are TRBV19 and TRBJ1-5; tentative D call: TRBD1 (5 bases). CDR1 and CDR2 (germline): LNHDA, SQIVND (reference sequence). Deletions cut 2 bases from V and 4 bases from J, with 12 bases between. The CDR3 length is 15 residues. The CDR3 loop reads CASSIITGSNQPQHF. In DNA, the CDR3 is TGTGCCAGTAGTATAATTACAGGTTCTAATCAGCCCCAGCATTTT.

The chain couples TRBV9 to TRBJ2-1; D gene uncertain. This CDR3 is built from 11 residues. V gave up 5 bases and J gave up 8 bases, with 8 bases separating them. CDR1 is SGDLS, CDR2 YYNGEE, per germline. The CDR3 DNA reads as TGTGCCAGCAGTTCAGCCTATGAGCAGTTCTTC. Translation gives CASSSAYEQFF.

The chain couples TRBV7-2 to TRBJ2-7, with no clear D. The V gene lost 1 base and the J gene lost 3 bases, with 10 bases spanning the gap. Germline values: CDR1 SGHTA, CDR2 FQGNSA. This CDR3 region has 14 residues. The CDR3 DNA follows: TGTGCCAGCAGCTTAGTAGGGTCCCACTACGAGCAGTACTTC. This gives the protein CASSLVGSHYEQYF.